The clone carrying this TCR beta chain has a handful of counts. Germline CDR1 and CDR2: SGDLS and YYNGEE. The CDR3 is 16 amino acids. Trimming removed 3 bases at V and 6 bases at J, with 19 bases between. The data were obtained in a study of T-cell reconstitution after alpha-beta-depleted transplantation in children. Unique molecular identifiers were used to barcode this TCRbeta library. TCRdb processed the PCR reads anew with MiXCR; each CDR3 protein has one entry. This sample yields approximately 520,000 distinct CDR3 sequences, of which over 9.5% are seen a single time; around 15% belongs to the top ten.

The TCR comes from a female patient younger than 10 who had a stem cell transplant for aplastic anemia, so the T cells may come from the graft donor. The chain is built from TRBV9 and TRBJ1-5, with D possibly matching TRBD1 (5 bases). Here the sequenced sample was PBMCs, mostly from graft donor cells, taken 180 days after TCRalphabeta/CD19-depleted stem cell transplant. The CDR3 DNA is TGTGCCAGCAGCGCTGATTCCAGGGTTTACGGTCAGCCCCAGCATTTT. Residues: CASSADSRVYGQPQHF.